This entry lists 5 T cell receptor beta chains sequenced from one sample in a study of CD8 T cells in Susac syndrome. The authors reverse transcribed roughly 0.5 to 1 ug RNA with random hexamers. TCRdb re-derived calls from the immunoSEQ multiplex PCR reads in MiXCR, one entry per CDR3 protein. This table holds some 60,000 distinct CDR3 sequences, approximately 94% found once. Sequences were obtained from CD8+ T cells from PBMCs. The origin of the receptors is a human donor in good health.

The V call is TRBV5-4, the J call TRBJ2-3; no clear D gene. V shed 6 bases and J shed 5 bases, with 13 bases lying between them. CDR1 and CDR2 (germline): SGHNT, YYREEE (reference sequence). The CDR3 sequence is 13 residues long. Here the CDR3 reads CASKPPRQDTQYF. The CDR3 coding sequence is TGTGCCAGCAAGCCTCCCAGACAAGATACGCAGTATTTT.

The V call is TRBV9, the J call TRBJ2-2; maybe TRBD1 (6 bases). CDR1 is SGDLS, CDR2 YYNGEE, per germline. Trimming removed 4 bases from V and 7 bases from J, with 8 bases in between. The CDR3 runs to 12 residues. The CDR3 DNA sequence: TGTGCCAGCAGCCAGGGGTACGGGGAGCTGTTTTTT. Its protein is CASSQGYGELFF.

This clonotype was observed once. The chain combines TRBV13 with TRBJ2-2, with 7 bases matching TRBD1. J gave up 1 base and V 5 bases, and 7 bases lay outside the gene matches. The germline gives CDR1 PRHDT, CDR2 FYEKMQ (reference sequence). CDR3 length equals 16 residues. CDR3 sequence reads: CASSPRQGLNTGELFF. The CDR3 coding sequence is TGTGCCAGCAGCCCTCGACAGGGATTGAACACCGGGGAGCTGTTTTTT.

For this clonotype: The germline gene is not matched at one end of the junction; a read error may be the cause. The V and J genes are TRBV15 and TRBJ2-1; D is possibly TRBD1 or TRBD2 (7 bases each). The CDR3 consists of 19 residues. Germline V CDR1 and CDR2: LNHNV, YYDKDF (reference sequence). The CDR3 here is CTTSRDWGEGALIYNEQFF. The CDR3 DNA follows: TGTACCACCAGCAGAGATTGGGGGGAGGGGGCGTTGATTTACAATGAGCAGTTCTTC.

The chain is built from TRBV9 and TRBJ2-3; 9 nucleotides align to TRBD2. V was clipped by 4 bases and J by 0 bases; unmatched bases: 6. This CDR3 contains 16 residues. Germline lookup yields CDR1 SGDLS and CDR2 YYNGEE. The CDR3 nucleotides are TGTGCCAGCAGCTTGCGGGGGGGACATAGCACAGATACGCAGTATTTT. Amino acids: CASSLRGGHSTDTQYF.